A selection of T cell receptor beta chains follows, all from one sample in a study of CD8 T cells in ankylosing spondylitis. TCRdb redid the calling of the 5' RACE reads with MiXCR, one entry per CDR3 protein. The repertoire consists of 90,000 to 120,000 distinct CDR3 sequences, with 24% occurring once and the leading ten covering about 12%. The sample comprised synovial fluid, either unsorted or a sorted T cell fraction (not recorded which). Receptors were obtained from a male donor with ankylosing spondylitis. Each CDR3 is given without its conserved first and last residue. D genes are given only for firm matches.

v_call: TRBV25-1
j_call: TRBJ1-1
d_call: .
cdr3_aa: ASSAPGDTEAF

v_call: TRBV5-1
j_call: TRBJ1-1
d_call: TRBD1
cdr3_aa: ASRGTGAREAF

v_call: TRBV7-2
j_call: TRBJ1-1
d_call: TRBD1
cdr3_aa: ASSLESGQTNTRAF

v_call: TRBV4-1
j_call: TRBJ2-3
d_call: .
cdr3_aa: ASSQRPELENTDTQY

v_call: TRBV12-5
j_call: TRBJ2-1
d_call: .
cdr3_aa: ASSLAASYNEQF

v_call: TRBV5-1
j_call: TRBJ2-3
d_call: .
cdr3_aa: ASSLITGVTDTQY

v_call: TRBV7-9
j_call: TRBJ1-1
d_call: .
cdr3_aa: ASRGRLKARTEAF

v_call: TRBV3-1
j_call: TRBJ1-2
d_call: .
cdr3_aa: ASSLQGGYGYT

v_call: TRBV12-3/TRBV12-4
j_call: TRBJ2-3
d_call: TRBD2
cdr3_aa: ATGTSGRSDTQY

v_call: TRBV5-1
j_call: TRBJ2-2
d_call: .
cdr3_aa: ASSLAVDTGELF

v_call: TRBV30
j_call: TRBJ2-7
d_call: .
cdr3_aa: ACSMGGYEQY

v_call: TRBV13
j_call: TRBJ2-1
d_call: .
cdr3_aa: ASSLDYPEGRAYNEQF

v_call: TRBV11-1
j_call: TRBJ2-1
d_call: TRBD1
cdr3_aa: ASSRVGRGQSYNEQF

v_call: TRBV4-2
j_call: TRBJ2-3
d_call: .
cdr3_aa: ASSQDWASVRAQY

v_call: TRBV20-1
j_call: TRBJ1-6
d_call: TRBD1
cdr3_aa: SARAGTGVSPLH

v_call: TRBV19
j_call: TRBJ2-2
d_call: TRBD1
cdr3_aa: ASRTGGTYTRELF

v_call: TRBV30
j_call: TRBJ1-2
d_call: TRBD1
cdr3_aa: AWSVLGGQGFYGYT

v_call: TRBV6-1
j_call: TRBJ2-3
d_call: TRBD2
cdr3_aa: ASTRTSGSAGADTQY

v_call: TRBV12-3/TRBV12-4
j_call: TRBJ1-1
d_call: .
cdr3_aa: ASSFARETEAF

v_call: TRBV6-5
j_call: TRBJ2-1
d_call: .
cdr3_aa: ASSYSSGDFSSYNEQF

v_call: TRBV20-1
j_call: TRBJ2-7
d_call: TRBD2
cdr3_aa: SAEPWTSAAYEQY

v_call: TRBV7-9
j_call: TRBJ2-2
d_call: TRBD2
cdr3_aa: ASSLRAGSPGELF

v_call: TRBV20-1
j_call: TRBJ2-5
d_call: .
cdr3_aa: SARIAGRQQGTQY

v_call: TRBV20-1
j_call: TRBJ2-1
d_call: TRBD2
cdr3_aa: SARESSGRTHNEQF